The following is a T cell receptor (beta chain) sequence with its context. There are many counts of this clonotype. The antigen it recognizes is unknown. No base quality values were provided; no much bigger clone lies one nucleotide off. The TCR beta CDR3 regions were amplified from the RNA transcripts. The TCR CDR3 was subjected to a first round of RT-PCR using the HTBI primer set and the Qiagen OneStep RT-PCR kit. Libraries were constructed in a second round of multiplex PCR, after which size selection and purification were carried out. The libraries were sequenced on an Illumina HiSeq2000 using paired-end 100 bp reads. In the original analysis: SOAPnuke was used to process the raw data, with reads discarded if the reads contained adapters or uncalled bases, had a mean Phred below 15, or lacked an exact constant-primer or identifier match. High-quality paired reads were merged using COPE v1.2.5, and each unique nucleotide sequence was defined as a clonotype. MiTCR v1.1 was used to align the clonotypes against IMGT TRBV, TRBD and TRBJ reference segments. The analysis was restricted to V-J combinations with a frequency above 0.0001, which together covered 99.2% of the repertoires. The TCS score was defined as the ratio of F50 (clonal expansion) to E x V (chaos), calculated using BLOSUM62-based TCRdist between CDR3 peptides within each V-J. Welch's t-statistics and random forest reduced around 520 V-J features to roughly 13, which were used in a naive Bayes classifier (R e1071). The raw public reads went through TCRdb reprocessing: fastp at Q25, MiXCR clone calling, in-frame beta chains kept. One record per CDR3 amino acid sequence lists the most common genes and DNA. The V and J calls and clone size come from TCRdb's table, not from the authors' own analysis. The sample contains 360,000 or so distinct CDR3 sequences, 15% to 20% of them found a single time. The ten largest clones take up roughly 16% of the sample.

These data belong to a study of T cells in Graves' hyperthyroidism and ophthalmopathy (dated by TCRdb to between 2018 and 2021). Concerning the study at large: Peripheral blood was collected at initial diagnosis, before any treatment. TCR V-J signatures able to tell the groups apart were searched for in a discovery cohort of 100 patients, of whom more than 40 had Graves' ophthalmopathy and around 57 had stable Graves' hyperthyroidism. An independent validation cohort of 18 to 20 hyperthyroidism patients and approximately 15 patients who later progressed to ophthalmopathy tested prospective prediction of ophthalmopathy. The roughly 91 discovery patients were randomly divided into training and test sets at a 7:3 ratio. In about 6 Graves' hyperthyroidism patients, the study also compared T-cell repertoires from thyroid tissue with T-cell repertoires from blood. After blood sampling, hyperthyroidism patients were treated with methimazole at a starting dose of 30 mg daily, and ophthalmopathy patients were treated with high-dose intravenous methylprednisolone. The paper describes TCR Vbeta CDR3 sequencing of more than 120 peripheral blood samples, made up of roughly 45 ophthalmopathy patients, over 70 hyperthyroidism patients and 17 progressor patients.

Spanning cysteine to phenylalanine, the CDR3 consists of 14 amino acids. This entry keeps only the CDR3 DNA: 42 bases, framed from base 1. V lost 6 bases and J lost 4 bases, and the count of bases not matched to a germline gene is 7. CDR1 is given as MGHDK and CDR2 as SYGVNS, both from the germline V gene. Summary of the overall study and its limitations: During validation, the model predicted progression to ophthalmopathy a median of about 6.5 months ahead of onset, with almost 71% sensitivity and almost 75% specificity. Ophthalmopathy was separated from stable hyperthyroidism by a 13 V-J signature model, with 85% to 90% sensitivity and about 81% specificity obtained in cross-validation and 80%/75% obtained in testing. Most expanded thyroid clonotypes (frequency above 0.001) were also found in blood, which suggests that blood repertoires may mirror thyroid immune responses. No statistical method was used to set the sample size in advance, and investigators knew the group allocation.

Ophthalmopathy patients had moderately to severely active disease, with a Clinical Activity Score of 3 or more, a NOSPECS grade of 4 or more, and a disease duration of less than 3 months. Any patient with an uncontrolled infection, another autoimmune disease, pregnancy or lactation was excluded. Diagnoses relied on clinical symptoms, serum thyroxine and TRAb, thyroid ultrasound and orbital computed tomography. PBMCs were separated from 8 to 10 ml of fresh peripheral blood using Ficoll-Paque density gradient centrifugation. Total RNA was extracted using Trizol reagent, and RNA quality was assessed on an Agilent 2100 Bioanalyzer.

The sample taken for sequencing was blood. The chain joins TRBV25-1 to TRBJ1-2; 8 central nucleotides agree with TRBD1. The receptor's source is a woman in her thirties or forties with Graves' ophthalmopathy. The encoded CDR3 is CASSKGQGIYGYTF. The DNA reads as follows: TGTGCCAGCAGCAAAGGACAGGGTATCTATGGCTACACCTTC.